The 8 T cell receptor beta chains below all came from one sample that was sequenced in a study of shared clonotypes between healthy human individuals. TCRdb keeps only in-frame clones here, not all; method: immunoSEQ multiplex PCR. The sample includes about 2 million clones, 90% to 95% of them seen just once. Source material: naive CD4+ T cells sorted from blood. Sample subset: CD45RA+ positively selected. The receptors were sampled from a man younger than 30 in good health.

This chain uses TRBV9 with TRBJ2-3; D ambiguous. Deletions cut 4 bases from V and 0 bases from J, with 12 bases between. The germline V gene encodes CDR1 SGDLS and CDR2 YYNGEE. The CDR3 spans 15 residues. The CDR3 DNA sequence: TGTGCCAGCAGCACCCAAGGTCCCAGCACAGATACGCAGTATTTT. Protein product: CASSTQGPSTDTQYF.

The chain couples TRBV19 to TRBJ2-7; 8 bases map to TRBD1. This CDR3 is 16 amino acids long. V gave up 4 bases and J gave up 2 bases; unmatched junction bases: 10. Looked up from germline, CDR1 is LNHDA and CDR2 is SQIVND (reference sequence). The CDR3 nucleotides are TGTGCCAGTAGTAGGACCGCTCGGACAGGGACCTACGAGCAGTACTTC. As protein: CASSRTARTGTYEQYF.

CDR3 region: CASSESTGGEAFF. The CDR3 DNA sequence: TGCGCCAGCAGTGAGTCAACAGGGGGCGAAGCTTTCTTT. This chain links TRBV10-1 with TRBJ1-1, with 9 bases aligning to TRBD1. Per germline, CDR1 WNHNN and CDR2 SYGVQD (reference sequence). V shed 0 bases, J shed 8 bases, and the junction held 1 base outside the gene matches. The CDR3 is made up of 13 amino acids.

The chain joins TRBV5-8 to TRBJ2-3, with 7 positions matching TRBD1. Germline V CDR1 and CDR2: SGHTS, YDEGEE. This CDR3 has 16 residues. After removal of 2 bases from V and 5 bases from J, the junction contained 11 bases not matched to a gene. The CDR3 nucleotides are TGTGCCAGCAGCTTCGCAGGGGGAAGACGGCAAGATACGCAGTATTTT. The encoded protein is CASSFAGGRRQDTQYF. The variable domain in full, with the rest retrieved from reference TRBV5-8 and TRBJ2-3, is EAGVTQSPTHLIKTRGQQATLRCSPISGHTSVYWYQQALGLGLQFLLWYDEGEERNRGNFPPRFSGRQFPNYSSELNVNALELEDSALYLCASSFAGGRRQDTQYFGPGTRLTVL.

This clone was recorded once. The same CDR3 is also encoded by other DNA sequences in this sample. The chain couples TRBV15 to TRBJ1-5; D gene uncertain. CDR1 and CDR2 (germline): LNHNV, YYDKDF (reference sequence). The CDR3 runs 14 residues. V was cut by 1 base and J by 1 base, with 5 bases left in between. CDR3 residues: CATSRGGSNQPQHF. Here the CDR3 DNA reads TGTGCCACCAGCAGAGGAGGAAGCAATCAGCCCCAGCATTTT.

The rearrangement joins TRBV7-2 to TRBJ2-3; 9 bases line up with TRBD1. Germline V gene lookup returns CDR1 SGHTA and CDR2 FQGNSA. The V and J ends lost 6 bases and 8 bases, in that order; junction bases with no gene match: 6. There are 13 residues in the CDR3. CDR3 bases: TGTGCCAGCAGTGGACAGGGGAAGGGTACGCAGTATTTT. Protein sequence: CASSGQGKGTQYF.

Regarding this clone: This sample includes further DNA sequences coding for the same CDR3. The rearrangement uses TRBV18 and TRBJ2-2; the D gene is possibly TRBD2 (6 bases). V gave up 0 bases and J gave up 0 bases, with 8 bases separating them. Germline values: CDR1 KGHSH, CDR2 LQKENI. This CDR3 is 16 amino acids long. DNA of the CDR3: TGTGCCAGCTCACCACCGTCGGGGGCGAACACCGGGGAGCTGTTTTTT. Translation: CASSPPSGANTGELFF.

The gene calls are TRBV21-1 and TRBJ2-3; the D call of TRBD1 is as the table states it, not checked on the DNA. TRBV21-1 is noted as a pseudogene. The CDR3 runs to 15 residues. Written as DNA, the CDR3 is TGTGCCAGCAACTTGACAGGGATTCTAGGCGATACGCAGTATTTT. Encoded protein: CASNLTGILGDTQYF.